One T cell receptor beta chain is described in this entry. Its specific antigen is unknown. According to the germline V gene, CDR1 reads SGHAT and CDR2 reads FQNNGV. Taken from cysteine to phenylalanine, the CDR3 has 15 residues. No DNA was logged. These data belong to a study of monozygotic twins with inflammatory bowel disease (dated by TCRdb to the late 2010s). Background for the entire study: A total of some 28 monozygotic twin pairs were included in the full study, comprising nine German pairs (four IBD-concordant, five IBD-discordant) and 19 IBD-discordant Danish pairs. Each individual had, on average, about 151 000 unique TCRalpha sequences and 181 000 unique TCRbeta sequences available for analysis. The search for disease-associated traits relied mainly on comparing IBD patients with their genetically identical healthy co-twins within discordant pairs. Overall results and qualifications from the work: A decrease in TCRbeta repertoire diversity, as measured by inverse Simpson index, was observed in IBD patients compared with their healthy co-twins. Compared with healthy twins, IBD patients had fewer clonotypes in common with other individuals, a difference most pronounced in patients showing signs of disease activity. No single strong signal or clonotype linked to IBD turned up in the results, so the idea that one exists was not supported. Differing immunosuppressive treatments among patients may have added background noise and inter-individual variability to the repertoires. Different T cell subtypes could not be distinguished in the analysis. Repertoire similarity did not differ between concordant and discordant twins, possibly due to limited statistical power.

Receptor libraries were prepared by 5' RACE. For each TCR library, 3,500 to 4,000 ng of total RNA was used. For each sample, cDNA synthesis with SMARTScribe reverse transcriptase was split into eight separate reactions. During cDNA synthesis, unique molecular identifiers containing a 6-nucleotide sample barcode were introduced by template switching. TCRalpha and TCRbeta cDNA was amplified by two nested PCRs of about 15 and 9 cycles, with bead purification after each PCR. Before amplification, the cDNA was treated with uracil DNA-glycosylase and purified using the QIAquick PCR purification kit. The second PCR added Illumina TruSeq-compatible adapters along with sample-specific barcodes. TapeStation and Qubit were used to check library quality and concentration, and 5 to 6.5 ng of each library went into the pool. Pooled libraries were sequenced on an Illumina HiSeq2500 single-index Rapid Run with 2 x 100 bp reads and custom sequencing primers. Concerning the study's data processing: PCR and sequencing errors were corrected by UMI-based consensus assembly using MiGEC version 1.2.6. V(D)J alignment, clonotype assembly and CDR3 extraction were performed with MiXCR version 2.1.1. To normalise gene usage, clonotype sharing and MAIT/NKT TCR abundance, the analysis used the top 1000, 10 000 and 20 000 clonotypes per sample. After downsampling to 27 000 UMIs, diversity was calculated as the inverse Simpson index using the vegan R package. Paired Mann-Whitney U tests on discordant twin pairs were used, with Benjamini-Hochberg multiple-testing correction. The reads, reprocessed by TCRdb, yield one row per CDR3 protein sequence and no DNA. It is TCRdb's table, rather than the study itself, that gives the V and J calls and clone size. The sample table holds around 97,000 distinct CDR3 sequences. The ten largest clones take up 1.9% of the sample.

From each donor, a roughly 2.5 ml peripheral blood sample was drawn into PAXgene tubes and stored at -80 degrees C. Without any T cell sorting, total RNA was extracted from whole blood using the PAXgene blood miRNA kit on an automated QIAcube. Peripheral blood from monozygotic twin pairs who were concordant or discordant for inflammatory bowel disease underwent deep TCRalpha and TCRbeta repertoire profiling using unique molecular barcoding. Smoking habits were recorded for all twin pairs, and individuals were classified as current, former or never smokers. The receptor was derived from a human donor with ulcerative colitis or Crohn's disease, or a healthy co-twin of an affected twin (not recorded which). This receptor chain uses TRBV11-2 and TRBJ1-4; absent DNA, TCRdb's TRBD1 call cannot be checked. Input material: blood. CDR3 region: CASSTMTGGDEKLFF.